These 23 T cell receptor beta chains originate from one sample sequenced in a study of blood T cell repertoires in COVID-19. TCRdb's copy holds only in-frame clones and misses some; the assay was immunoSEQ multiplex PCR. The top ten hold around 13% of the sample, which has about 140,000 clones, over 60% seen once. The sequencing sample was made of peripheral blood. The receptors originated from a man of 80 years or more with acute or convalescent COVID-19.

The rearrangement uses TRBV19 and TRBJ1-6, with TRBD1 as a possible D gene (6 bases). Looked up from germline, CDR1 is LNHDA and CDR2 is SQIVND (reference sequence). The CDR3 spans 12 residues. V was trimmed by 7 bases and J by 10 bases, leaving 11 bases between them. This chain's CDR3 is CASTNRDSPLHF. The DNA of the CDR3 is TGTGCCAGTACTAACAGGGACTCACCCCTCCACTTT.

This chain joins TRBV19 and TRBJ2-1; D is perhaps TRBD2 (6 bases). Germline V gene data show CDR1 as LNHDA and CDR2 as SQIVND (reference sequence). The CDR3 has 13 amino acids. Trimming took 11 bases from V and 1 from J, leaving 12 bases between them. The CDR3 spells CAGIADSYNEQFF. The CDR3 DNA is TGTGCCGGGATAGCGGATTCCTACAATGAGCAGTTCTTC.

This chain uses TRBV5-4 with TRBJ2-1, with 7 bases fitting TRBD1. Germline loops: CDR1 SGHNT, CDR2 YYREEE (reference sequence). This CDR3 comprises 15 residues. Trimming removed 0 bases from V and 3 bases from J; junction bases left unmatched: 3. In DNA form, the CDR3 reads TGTGCCAGCAGCTTGGGACAGGGAGACTACAATGAGCAGTTCTTC. Encoded protein: CASSLGQGDYNEQFF. The full variable domain, rest sourced from reference TRBV5-4 and TRBJ2-1, is ETGVTQSPTHLIKTRGQQVTLRCSSQSGHNTVSWYQQALGQGPQFIFQYYREEENGRGNFPPRFSGLQFPNYSSELNVNALELDDSALYLCASSLGQGDYNEQFFGPGTRLTVL.

The J gene is TRBJ1-4, the V gene TRBV28; 7 positions agree with TRBD1. CDR1 and CDR2 (germline): MDHEN, SYDVKM. This CDR3 comprises 15 residues. The ends lost 5 bases at V and 5 bases at J; junction bases unmatched: 8. This chain's CDR3 is CASSQPGQINEKLFF. The CDR3 DNA follows: TGTGCCAGCAGTCAACCGGGACAGATAAATGAAAAACTGTTTTTT.

This chain uses TRBV5-1 with TRBJ2-3; 8 bases map to TRBD1. The CDR3 consists of 16 residues. V lost 0 bases to trimming and J lost 1 base; unmatched junction nucleotides: 4. CDR1 is SGHRS and CDR2 is YFSETQ in the germline V gene. The CDR3 bases are TGCGCCAGCAGCTTGGCCATACAGGGGGGCACAGATACGCAGTATTTT. It encodes CASSLAIQGGTDTQYF.

The V and J genes are TRBV4-3 and TRBJ2-3; TRBD1 agrees at 12 bases. The CDR3 consists of 19 residues. The germline V gene encodes CDR1 LGHNA and CDR2 YSLEER. V lost 0 bases, J lost 5 bases, and 12 bases stayed unmatched. Here the CDR3 reads CASSQDLEGTGGWGDTQYF. Written as DNA, the CDR3 is TGCGCCAGCAGCCAAGATTTAGAGGGGACAGGGGGCTGGGGAGATACGCAGTATTTT.

V usage is TRBV3-1 (or the pseudogene TRBV3-2) and J usage is TRBJ2-1; 13 bases are a match to TRBD2. Germline CDR1 and CDR2: LGHDT and YNNKEL (reference sequence). This CDR3 has 14 amino acids. V shed 4 bases, J shed 10 bases, and the junction held 4 bases outside the gene matches. CDR3 in amino acids: CASSPGLAGFEQFF. The DNA for the CDR3 is TGTGCCAGCAGCCCGGGACTAGCGGGGTTCGAGCAGTTCTTC.

The rearrangement links TRBV4-1 to TRBJ2-1; D may be TRBD1 (6 bases). The ends were cut back, 5 bases at V and 6 bases at J, with 17 bases in the middle. Germline CDR1 and CDR2: MGHRA and YSYEKL. CDR3 length equals 15 residues. The CDR3 coding sequence is TGCGCCAGCAGCAAACTTTCTTCAGGGGCCAATGAGCAGTTCTTC. Amino acid sequence: CASSKLSSGANEQFF.

CDR3: CASSLRTSGGFRTYNEQFF. CDR3 DNA sequence: TGTGCCAGCAGCTTGAGGACTAGCGGGGGGTTCAGAACCTACAATGAGCAGTTCTTC. V gene TRBV11-2 combines with J gene TRBJ2-1, with TRBD2 identical over 14 bases. The CDR3 runs to 19 residues. V gave up 3 bases and J gave up 2 bases; unmatched junction bases: 9. Germline V gives CDR1 SGHAT, CDR2 FQNNGV.

The chain carries TRBV9 and TRBJ2-2, with 7 positions matching TRBD1. V gave up 2 bases and J gave up 6 bases; unmatched junction bases: 7. There are 15 residues in the CDR3. Germline V gene sequence: CDR1 SGDLS, CDR2 YYNGEE. CDR3 residues: CASSVTGVFPGELFF. CDR3 nucleotides: TGTGCCAGCAGCGTCACAGGGGTCTTCCCCGGGGAGCTGTTTTTT.

This clone was observed a few times. The chain combines TRBV9 with TRBJ1-6; 7 bases align to TRBD1. The germline V gene encodes CDR1 SGDLS and CDR2 YYNGEE. Losses at the gene ends were 4 bases for V and 4 bases for J; bases not matched to a gene: 5. The CDR3 consists of 15 residues. The CDR3 DNA reads TGTGCCAGCAGCCCTCAGGGACAGTATAATTCACCCCTCCACTTT. This translates into CASSPQGQYNSPLHF.

The chain employs TRBV11-2 and TRBJ2-2, with D unclear. Germline V lookup: CDR1 SGHAT, CDR2 FQNNGV. The CDR3 sequence is 16 residues long. Between the trimmed V and J ends, which lost 6 bases and 2 bases, there was a span of 16 bases. The CDR3 here is CASRKKLGQNTGELFF. For the CDR3, the DNA is TGTGCCAGCAGGAAAAAGCTGGGCCAAAACACCGGGGAGCTGTTTTTT.

The chain uses TRBV29-1 and TRBJ2-1; a possible D gene is TRBD2 (6 bases). The CDR3 runs 13 residues. V lost 5 bases and J 9 bases, leaving 17 bases between the germline ends. The V gene's germline CDR1 is SQVTM and CDR2 ANQGSEA. The CDR3: CSVRIPGVGEQFF. CDR3 sequence (DNA): TGCAGCGTTCGCATCCCGGGGGTAGGTGAGCAGTTCTTC.

The chain employs TRBV15 and TRBJ1-2, with 8 bases that match TRBD1. Germline values: CDR1 LNHNV, CDR2 YYDKDF (reference sequence). The ends lost 5 bases at V and 8 bases at J; junction bases unmatched: 7. The CDR3 runs 13 residues. This CDR3 is CATSPGQGRGYTF. DNA of the CDR3: TGTGCCACCAGCCCTGGACAGGGTCGAGGCTACACCTTC.

DNA of the CDR3: TGTGCCAGCAGCCTATCAGACCGACAGGGCTATGGCTACACCTTC. Protein: CASSLSDRQGYGYTF. V usage is TRBV7-9 and J usage is TRBJ1-2; 7 bases agree with TRBD1. Germline CDR1 is SEHNR and CDR2 is FQNEAQ (reference sequence). Losses at the gene ends were 5 bases for V and 4 bases for J; bases not matched to a gene: 10. This CDR3 spans 15 amino acids. Full variable domain (remainder filled in from reference TRBV7-9 and TRBJ1-2): DTGVSQNPRHKITKRGQNVTFRCDPISEHNRLYWYRQTLGQGPEFLTYFQNEAQLEKSRLLSDRFSAERPKGSFSTLEIQRTEQGDSAMYLCASSLSDRQGYGYTFGSGTRLTVV.

The chain uses TRBV7-2 and TRBJ2-5; TRBD2 agrees at 12 bases. V trimming: 5 bases; J trimming: 5 bases; junction bases outside the gene matches: 9. Looked up from germline, CDR1 is SGHTA and CDR2 is FQGNSA. This CDR3 is built from 16 residues. The CDR3 nucleotides are TGTGCCAGCAGCCCCGCTAGCGGGGGGGCAGTGGAGACCCAGTACTTC. It translates to CASSPASGGAVETQYF.

This clone was observed a few times. The chain combines TRBV2 with TRBJ1-5, with D tentatively TRBD1 (5 bases). The CDR3 runs 13 residues. V was cut by 6 bases and J by 4 bases, with 10 bases left in between. Germline CDR1 SNHLY, CDR2 FYNNEI. This CDR3 reads CASSVQENQPQHF. As DNA, the CDR3 is TGTGCCAGCAGCGTACAGGAAAATCAGCCCCAGCATTTT.

The chain employs TRBV27 and TRBJ2-5, with 9 bases fitting TRBD2. Germline V gives CDR1 MNHEY, CDR2 SMNVEV (reference sequence). J was trimmed by 5 bases and V by 5 bases; bases with no gene match: 6. The CDR3 loop spans 14 amino acids. The CDR3 loop is CASSPLAGRETQYF. In DNA, the CDR3 is TGTGCCAGCAGTCCGCTAGCGGGGCGGGAGACCCAGTACTTC.

This clone has just a few counts. V usage is TRBV29-1 and J usage is TRBJ2-1; TRBD2 might be the D (7 bases). There are 11 residues in the CDR3. Germline V gene data show CDR1 as SQVTM and CDR2 as ANQGSEA. The germline V and J ends were trimmed by 6 bases and 8 bases, with 11 bases remaining between them. The CDR3 bases are TGCAGCGTGGGGGGGGCTGATGAGCAGTTCTTC. It encodes CSVGGADEQFF.

This clone was observed a single time. The chain recombines TRBV19 with TRBJ1-2; D is undetermined. Trimming stripped 5 bases from V and 7 bases from J, with 17 bases between. Germline lookup yields CDR1 LNHDA and CDR2 SQIVND (reference sequence). This CDR3 region has 14 residues. The CDR3 DNA sequence: TGTGCCAGTAGTGCGACTTTTAGTGGGAGTGGCTACACCTTC. Translated: CASSATFSGSGYTF.

This clone was seen only once. The V call is TRBV5-1, the J call TRBJ2-2; 7 bases are a match to TRBD1. Trimming at V came to 4 bases and at J to 0 bases, leaving 3 bases not matched to a gene. CDR1 and CDR2 from the germline V gene are SGHRS and YFSETQ. This CDR3 is built from 15 residues. CDR3 nucleotides: TGCGCCAGCAGCCGGGACAGTTCGAACACCGGGGAGCTGTTTTTT. This codes for CASSRDSSNTGELFF.

This rearrangement joins TRBV10-3 to TRBJ2-1; 11 bases match TRBD1. V was pared by 4 bases and J by 8 bases, with 10 bases of the junction left unmatched. CDR1 ENHRY and CDR2 SYGVKD come from the germline V gene. The CDR3 loop spans 16 amino acids. CDR3 DNA sequence: TGTGCCATCAGTGTGGCGGGGACAGGGGGTTTCGATGAGCAGTTCTTC. This codes for CAISVAGTGGFDEQFF.

The genes are TRBV10-3 and TRBJ2-3; a possible D gene is TRBD2 (5 bases). Germline V gene data show CDR1 as ENHRY and CDR2 as SYGVKD. This CDR3 region has 13 residues. Trimming stripped 7 bases from V and 3 bases from J, with 11 bases between. CDR3 amino acids: CAITREGTDTQYF. CDR3 in DNA: TGTGCCATCACCCGGGAAGGAACAGATACGCAGTATTTT.